The 25 T cell receptor beta chains below come from one sample, sequenced in a study of tumor-infiltrating lymphocytes in primary liver carcinoma. From approximately 0.5 ug of total RNA, TCR beta-specific cDNA was reverse-transcribed using a constant-region primer. TCR beta libraries came from three nested multiplex PCR rounds using slightly modified ARM-PCR. Both of the initial two PCR rounds ran for around 9 cycles and employed TRBV1-TRBV30 forward primers alongside a C-beta reverse primer. TCRdb reanalysed the multiplex PCR reads using MiXCR and keeps one entry per CDR3 protein. The sample holds fewer than 70,000 distinct CDR3 sequences; 60% to 85% are singletons and the top ten take around 60%. RNA and DNA were co-extracted from approximately 20-30 mg of unsorted bulk tissue. The sequenced sample was liver tumor tissue from sampling region 2. Described subset: tumor region T2, inferior pole. The receptor source for this set is a middle-aged man with primary liver carcinoma and hepatitis B virus infection.

This clonotype has a single count. A read error may produce the germline difference seen at one junction end. The chain carries TRBV6-5 and TRBJ2-7; no reliable D call. The CDR3 extends over 15 amino acids. The germline V gene has CDR1 MNHEY and CDR2 SVGAGI. The CDR3 here is CSSSPRISSAYEQYF. The CDR3, as DNA: TGTTCCAGCAGTCCCCGGATTAGCTCCGCCTACGAGCAGTACTTC.

The V call is TRBV28, the J call TRBJ2-7, with TRBD2 matching over 12 bases. Trimming cost V 8 bases and J 5 bases; bases outside gene matches: 10. CDR1 and CDR2 from the germline V gene are MDHEN and SYDVKM. This CDR3 comprises 15 residues. CDR3 amino acids: CASGSGTSGYHEQYF. The CDR3 nucleotides read TGTGCCAGCGGTTCCGGGACTAGCGGGTACCACGAGCAGTACTTC.

This clonotype was seen more than once but under ten times. The V call is TRBV4-2, the J call TRBJ2-7; no clear D gene. Trimming took off 1 base at V and 1 base at J, with 5 bases between the two ends. In germline, CDR1 is LGHNA, CDR2 YNFKEQ. The CDR3 runs to 13 residues. The CDR3 DNA reads as TGTGCCAGCAGCCAAGGGGGATCCTACGAGCAGTACTTC. This gives the protein CASSQGGSYEQYF.

About this clonotype: The junction departs from the called germline gene at one end, perhaps through a read error. The rearrangement uses TRBV5-4 and TRBJ2-7; a possible D gene is TRBD2 (5 bases). This CDR3 contains 14 residues. From germline, CDR1 is SGHNT and CDR2 YYREEE (reference sequence). In DNA, the CDR3 is TGTGCCAGTAGCTCGGATCCGGGATACCGCGAGCAGTACTTC. The encoded protein is CASSSDPGYREQYF.

This chain uses TRBV6-1 with TRBJ1-5; tentative D call: TRBD1 (5 bases). The V gene lost 3 bases and the J gene lost 4 bases, with 13 bases spanning the gap. There are 15 residues in the CDR3. Germline V gene data show CDR1 as MNHNS and CDR2 as SASEGT. CDR3 sequence: CASSDPGRENQPQHF. Here the CDR3 DNA reads TGTGCCAGCAGTGATCCGGGACGGGAGAATCAGCCCCAGCATTTT.

With respect to this clonotype: Just one base apart from a much larger clone, this may be a read error. The V gene is TRBV29-1, the J gene TRBJ2-3, with D hard to call. The CDR3 extends over 12 amino acids. Germline CDR1 is SQVTM and CDR2 is ANQGSEA. This CDR3 is CSVETPGDAQYF. The CDR3 nucleotides read TGCAGCGTTGAGACTCCAGGAGATGCGCAGTATTTT.

On this clonotype itself: One end of the junction is discordant with germline, which a read error may explain. The J gene is TRBJ2-2, the V gene TRBV4-1; D assignment may be TRBD1 or TRBD2 (6 bases each). Germline V gene lookup returns CDR1 MGHRA and CDR2 YSYEKL. The CDR3 runs 15 residues. CDR3 region: CASSQYRVNTGGLFF. The CDR3, as DNA: TGCGCCAGCAGTCAATACAGGGTAAACACCGGGGGGCTGTTTTTT.

As for this clonotype: At one boundary the junction diverges from the germline segment, which might be a read error. The V and J genes are TRBV12-3 or TRBV12-4 and TRBJ1-6; D remains unclear. The CDR3 runs 14 residues. The CDR3: CASTLLATDTPLHF. Written as DNA, the CDR3 is TGTGCCAGCACCCTTTTAGCGACGGATACACCGCTCCACTTT.

Concerning this clonotype: A much larger clone lies one base from this, so it may be a read error. This chain links TRBV19 with TRBJ2-3; possibly TRBD2 for D (5 bases). CDR3 length equals 14 residues. Between the trimmed V and J ends, which lost 7 bases and 2 bases, there was a span of 13 bases. The germline V gene has CDR1 LNHDA and CDR2 SQIVND (reference sequence). Here the CDR3 reads CASIIIGNTDTQYF. The DNA for the CDR3 is TGTGCCAGTATTATTATCGGGAACACAGATACGCAGTATTTT. The whole variable domain, filled in from reference TRBV19 and TRBJ2-3, reads DGGITQSPKYLFRKEGQNVTLSCEQNLNHDAMYWYRQDPGQGLRLIYYSQIVNDFQKGDIAEGYSVSREKKESFPLTVTSAQKNPTAFYLCASIIIGNTDTQYFGPGTRLTVL.

This clonotype came up once. The chain couples TRBV4-1 to TRBJ2-3, with 11 bases that match TRBD2. There are 18 residues in the CDR3. The V gene's germline CDR1 is MGHRA and CDR2 YSYEKL. The trim removed 0 bases at V and 4 bases at J, leaving 9 bases unmatched. Here the CDR3 reads CASSQDPTSGVNPDTQYF. The CDR3 coding sequence is TGCGCCAGCAGCCAAGATCCGACTAGCGGGGTTAACCCAGATACGCAGTATTTT.

With regard to this clonotype: This may arise from a read error, as a much more abundant clone is one base away. The V call is TRBV11-2, the J call TRBJ1-3, with D maybe TRBD1 (6 bases). The germline CDR1 and CDR2 sequences are SGHAT and FQNNGV. The CDR3 is 14 residues long. This CDR3 reads CANSPSTGGNTIYF. The CDR3 region has the DNA TGTGCCAACAGCCCCTCGACAGGAGGAAACACCATATATTTT.

As for this clonotype: A single base separates this from a much larger clone, so it may be a read error. This chain joins TRBV29-1 and TRBJ2-7; the D is unclear. Deletions cut 2 bases from V and 5 bases from J, with 7 bases between. Germline V gene sequence: CDR1 SQVTM, CDR2 ANQGSEA. The CDR3 covers 11 residues. CDR3 bases: TGCAGCGTTGAATGGTGTGACGAGCAGTACTTC. Its translation is CSVEWCDEQYF.

Turning to this clonotype: One base away lies a much larger clone, so this may be a sequencing read error. No conserved phenylalanine or tryptophan is present at the end of the CDR3, so a read error is the likely explanation. The chain recombines TRBV11-2 with TRBJ2-5; 8 bases line up with TRBD2. Per the germline V gene, CDR1 is SGHAT and CDR2 is FQNNGV. The CDR3 contains 14 residues. With 6 bases clipped from V and 2 bases from J, the junction kept 5 bases outside the gene matches. CDR3 bases: TGTGCCAGCAGGTTCAGCGGGGGACAAGAGACCCAGTACTTA. This translates into CASRFSGGQETQYL.

This clonotype was seen ten or more times. J is TRBJ2-3 and V is TRBV6-1; no definite D call. The V end lost 6 bases, the J end lost 4 bases, and 8 bases lay between the germline ends. CDR1 is MNHNS and CDR2 is SASEGT in the germline V gene. CDR3 size: 12 residues. In DNA form, the CDR3 reads TGTGCCAGCAGCTTTACTGCAGATACGCAGTATTTT. Protein sequence: CASSFTADTQYF.

Comments on this clonotype: At one boundary the junction diverges from the germline segment, which might be a read error. J is TRBJ2-7 and V is TRBV12-5; no clear D. Germline lookup yields CDR1 LGHNT and CDR2 FRNRAP. The CDR3 loop spans 12 amino acids. Here the CDR3 reads CASAFGQYEQYF. CDR3 nucleotide sequence: TGTGCTAGTGCTTTCGGGCAATACGAACAGTACTTC.

On this clonotype itself: A much more abundant neighbour one base away suggests this may be a read error. It is likely a read error, because the conserved phenylalanine at the end of the CDR3 is missing. V and J are TRBV11-2 and TRBJ2-1; D is perhaps TRBD1 (5 bases). Trimming removed 8 bases at V and 5 bases at J, with 16 bases between. Germline values: CDR1 SGHAT, CDR2 FQNNGV. CDR3 size: 14 residues. Here the CDR3 reads CASSNRQGHNEQFS. The CDR3 DNA follows: TGTGCCAGCTCCAACCGGCAGGGCCACAATGAGCAGTTCTCC.

This clonotype was recorded only once. This chain uses TRBV12-3 or TRBV12-4 with TRBJ2-5, with D possibly being TRBD2 (6 bases). The V gene lost 2 bases and the J gene lost 11 bases, with 15 bases spanning the gap. The CDR3 is 13 amino acids. The CDR3 loop is CASSLMIGGTQYF. The CDR3 DNA follows: TGTGCCAGCAGTTTAATGATTGGGGGGACTCAGTACTTC.

This clonotype appeared a single time. A much larger clonotype is one base distant, so this may be a read error. V and J are TRBV7-9 and TRBJ1-1; maybe TRBD1 (5 bases). The length of the CDR3 is 13 residues. Germline V gene lookup returns CDR1 SEHNR and CDR2 FQNEAQ (reference sequence). The CDR3: CVSSFQGWTEAFF. DNA for the CDR3: TGTGTCAGCAGCTTTCAGGGTTGGACTGAAGCTTTCTTT.

V is TRBV11-2 and J is TRBJ2-7; 7 bases fit TRBD2. Germline CDR1 is SGHAT and CDR2 is FQNNGV. V was clipped by 1 base and J by 3 bases; unmatched bases: 6. The CDR3 sequence is 15 residues long. CDR3: CASSLGLAEVYEQYF. CDR3 DNA sequence: TGTGCCAGCAGCTTAGGGCTAGCGGAAGTCTACGAGCAGTACTTC.

Details on this clonotype: Because it lacks the conserved phenylalanine or tryptophan at the end, this CDR3 is likely a read error. The chain couples TRBV5-1 to TRBJ2-4; TRBD1 matches 9 bases. The CDR3 is 17 residues long. With V trimmed by 0 bases and J by 3 bases, 7 bases remained unmatched. CDR1 and CDR2 from the germline V gene are SGHRS and YFSETQ. CDR3 nucleotides: TGCGCCAGCAGCTTGGGTGGGACAGGGATAGTCAAAAACATTCAGTACCTC. It specifies CASSLGGTGIVKNIQYL.

The genes are TRBV11-2 and TRBJ2-3; TRBD2 matches at 10 bases. The CDR3 has 17 residues. Germline V gives CDR1 SGHAT, CDR2 FQNNGV. With 0 bases clipped from V and 3 bases from J, the junction kept 6 bases outside the gene matches. DNA for the CDR3: TGTGCCAGCAGCTTAGAGCTCCTAGCGGGAGCGACAGATACGCAGTATTTT. It yields the protein CASSLELLAGATDTQYF. Full variable domain (remainder filled in from reference TRBV11-2 and TRBJ2-3): EAGVAQSPRYKIIEKRQSVAFWCNPISGHATLYWYQQILGQGPKLLIQFQNNGVVDDSQLPKDRFSAERLKGVDSTLKIQPAKLEDSAVYLCASSLELLAGATDTQYFGPGTRLTVL.

In regard to this clonotype: Its ends do not fully match the called genes, so a read error is possible. The chain combines TRBV12-3 or TRBV12-4 with TRBJ2-3; 13 bases agree with TRBD2. This CDR3 contains 16 residues. The chain's CDR3 is CAISAELAGGADTQYF. DNA of the CDR3: TGTGCCATCAGTGCAGAACTAGCGGGGGGGGCAGATACGCAGTATTTT.

Turning to this clonotype: Since the CDR3 does not end with the conserved phenylalanine or tryptophan, this likely comes from a read error. The CDR3 region is CSVRAGGFNQPQHL. CDR3 in DNA: TGCAGCGTGAGAGCCGGGGGATTCAATCAGCCCCAGCATTTA. The genes are TRBV29-1 and TRBJ1-5, with D tentatively TRBD1 (5 bases). Looked up from germline, CDR1 is SQVTM and CDR2 is ANQGSEA. Trimming removed 6 bases at V and 3 bases at J, with 15 bases between. This CDR3 region has 14 residues.

Notes on this clonotype: One end of the junction does not line up with germline, which may come from a read error. The V and J genes are TRBV11-3 and TRBJ2-3; the match to TRBD2 covers 7 bases. This CDR3 region has 14 residues. CDR1 and CDR2 (germline): SGHNT, YENEEA. The CDR3 sequence is CASSFKTSIDTQYF. The CDR3 nucleotides are TGTGCCAGCAGCTTCAAGACTAGCATAGATACGCAGTATTTT. The full variable domain, completed using reference TRBV11-3 and TRBJ2-3, is EAGVVQSPRYKIIEKKQPVAFWCNPISGHNTLYWYLQNLGQGPELLIRYENEEAVDDSQLPKDRFSAERLKGVDSTLKIQPAELGDSAVYLCASSFKTSIDTQYFGPGTRLTVL.

With respect to this clonotype: The CDR3 does not end in the conserved phenylalanine or tryptophan, so this is likely a read error. This chain uses TRBV7-9 with TRBJ2-1; 9 bases are shared with TRBD1. The CDR3 length is 14 residues. The V gene end was trimmed by 5 bases and the J gene end by 12 bases; junction bases not matched to a gene: 11. In germline, CDR1 is SEHNR, CDR2 FQNEAQ (reference sequence). The CDR3 bases are TGTGCCAGCAGCGTTCCGGGACAGGGTGTTGGGCAGTTCATC. Translated: CASSVPGQGVGQFI.